The rows below give T cell receptor beta chains drawn from one sample of a study of T cell repertoires in cytomegalovirus infection. One entry per CDR3 protein results from TCRdb running MiXCR on the reads. Of roughly 500,000 distinct CDR3 sequences in the sample, 25% to 35% are singletons; the top ten hold about 17%. Antigens of these TCRs are unknown. Source: cultured PBMCs, taken from culture after CMV antigen stimulation. The receptors here all came from a human donor in good health (CMV status not recorded). Some clones in this sample may be carry-over from other donors' samples. Each CDR3 is given with its conserved first and last residue. A D gene is named only where the DNA matches it firmly. Some rows have no size entry. The others give once, few or many, or a class for an expanded clone.

j_call v_call d_call clone_size cdr3_aa cdr3_nt
TRBJ1-6 TRBV6-2/TRBV6-3 - few CASSQGTARGHSPLHF TGTGCCAGCAGTCAGGGGACCGCTCGAGGACATTCACCCCTCCACTTT
TRBJ1-2 TRBV28 TRBD1 few CASRGTGLSGYTF TGTGCCAGCAGGGGGACAGGGCTCTCTGGCTACACCTTC
TRBJ1-4 TRBV7-8 - once CASSHTRDSLLGGLFF TGTGCCAGCAGCCATACCAGGGACTCCCTGCTGGGGGGACTGTTTTTT
TRBJ2-4 TRBV29-1 - - CSVVSPGKNIQYF TGCAGCGTTGTAAGTCCGGGCAAAAACATTCAGTACTTC
TRBJ1-1 TRBV12-3/TRBV12-4 - few CASSLDPGRAFF TGTGCCAGCAGTTTAGACCCGGGACGGGCTTTCTTT
TRBJ1-6 TRBV20-1 - many CSAAGGNSPLHF TGCAGTGCCGCGGGGGGGAATTCACCCCTCCACTTT
TRBJ1-2 TRBV28 TRBD1 - CASSSTGGGSYGYTF TGTGCCAGCAGCTCCACAGGGGGCGGCTCCTATGGCTACACCTTC
TRBJ2-1 TRBV4-1 - - CASSQGGTAYNEQFF TGCGCCAGCAGCCAAGGCGGTACCGCTTACAATGAGCAGTTCTTC
TRBJ2-5 TRBV9 - - CASSPSGGGIQETQYF TGTGCCAGCAGCCCGTCTGGCGGAGGGATCCAAGAGACCCAGTACTTC
TRBJ1-2 TRBV4-1 - - CASSQDGGLYGYTF TGCGCCAGCAGCCAAGACGGCGGCCTCTATGGCTACACCTTC
TRBJ1-2 TRBV7-9 TRBD1 - CASSGWDSPWGYTF TGTGCCAGCAGCGGATGGGACAGCCCCTGGGGCTACACCTTC
TRBJ2-5 TRBV7-9 TRBD2 - CASSLATSGSREETQYF TGTGCCAGCAGCTTAGCGACTAGCGGGAGTAGGGAAGAGACCCAGTACTTC
TRBJ2-2 TRBV7-2 - - CASRGLIGAGELFF TGTGCCAGCAGGGGGCTAATTGGGGCCGGGGAGCTGTTTTTT
TRBJ1-5 TRBV6-6 - - CASSYSLGRGGQPQHF TGTGCCAGCAGTTACTCGCTGGGCAGGGGCGGTCAGCCCCAGCATTTT
TRBJ2-7 TRBV6-1 TRBD1 - CASSRTGTSSYEQYF TGTGCCAGCAGTAGGACAGGGACGAGCTCCTACGAGCAGTACTTC
TRBJ2-3 TRBV19 - - CASSGLWDTQYF TGTGCCAGTAGTGGGCTGTGGGATACGCAGTATTTT
TRBJ1-4 TRBV20-1 TRBD1 - CSAATGTAATNEKLFF TGCAGTGCTGCAACCGGGACAGCTGCAACTAATGAAAAACTGTTTTTT
TRBJ2-5 TRBV12-3/TRBV12-4 - - CASSLGLDIETQYF TGTGCCAGCAGTTTAGGACTGGATATCGAGACCCAGTACTTC
TRBJ2-7 TRBV7-2 - - CASSLKVGPYEQYF TGTGCCAGCAGCTTAAAAGTAGGCCCCTACGAGCAGTACTTC
TRBJ1-4 TRBV5-8 TRBD1 - CASSELGQGLEKLFF TGTGCCAGCAGCGAGTTGGGACAGGGGTTGGAAAAACTGTTTTTT
TRBJ2-2 TRBV12-3/TRBV12-4 TRBD2 few CASRMAGGTGELFF TGTGCCAGCAGGATGGCGGGAGGCACCGGGGAGCTGTTTTTT
TRBJ2-1 TRBV7-3 - - CASSLKASPSPYGKQFF TGTGCCAGCAGCTTAAAGGCCAGCCCTAGCCCCTACGGGAAGCAGTTCTTC
TRBJ2-3 TRBV10-3 - - CAITASGSTDTQYF TGTGCCATCACCGCATCGGGGAGCACAGATACGCAGTATTTT
TRBJ2-3 TRBV24-1 - - CATSYGASRSDTQYF TGTGCCACCAGTTACGGAGCTAGCAGGTCAGATACGCAGTATTTT
TRBJ1-5 TRBV7-8 - many CASSSARGVSNQPQHF TGTGCCAGCAGCTCCGCGAGGGGCGTTAGCAATCAGCCCCAGCATTTT
TRBJ2-2 TRBV7-6 TRBD2 - CASRLAGGSGELFF TGTGCCAGCAGACTAGCGGGAGGGTCCGGGGAGCTGTTTTTT
TRBJ1-3 TRBV6-6 - - CASSYPRTDSGNTIYF TGTGCCAGCAGTTACCCCAGGACAGACTCTGGAAACACCATATATTTT
TRBJ2-1 TRBV29-1 - - CSVELSKPYNEQFF TGCAGCGTTGAATTGTCCAAGCCTTACAATGAGCAGTTCTTC
TRBJ2-1 TRBV6-2/TRBV6-3 - few CASIRESPYNEQFF TGTGCCAGCATACGGGAGTCCCCCTACAATGAGCAGTTCTTC
TRBJ2-5 TRBV7-9 - few CASSLEVMGETQYF TGTGCCAGCAGCTTGGAGGTCATGGGCGAGACCCAGTACTTC
TRBJ2-1 TRBV19 TRBD1 - CASSKIQGFPYNEQFF TGTGCCAGTAGTAAGATACAGGGGTTCCCCTACAATGAGCAGTTCTTC
TRBJ2-2 TRBV7-2 - - CASSLVDGNTGELFF TGTGCCAGCAGCTTAGTCGACGGGAACACCGGGGAGCTGTTTTTT
TRBJ1-4 TRBV6-5 - - CASSPDMVVEKLFF TGTGCCAGCAGTCCGGACATGGTGGTTGAAAAACTGTTTTTT
TRBJ2-2 TRBV13 - once CASSLGAVNTGELFF TGTGCCAGCAGCTTAGGTGCTGTGAACACCGGGGAGCTGTTTTTT
TRBJ1-2 TRBV4-3 TRBD1 - CASSQTGGEGGYTF TGCGCCAGCAGCCAAACAGGGGGCGAAGGTGGCTACACCTTC
TRBJ1-6 TRBV9 - - CASSVDPGQNPLHF TGTGCCAGCAGCGTAGACCCAGGGCAGAACCCCCTCCACTTT
TRBJ2-1 TRBV4-3 TRBD2 - CASSQDRVAGGLNNEQFF TGCGCCAGCAGCCAAGATCGGGTAGCGGGAGGGCTTAACAATGAGCAGTTCTTC
TRBJ1-1 TRBV19 - - CAAKRRSPDGDTEAFF TGTGCCGCTAAGCGGCGCTCCCCTGATGGCGACACTGAAGCTTTCTTT
TRBJ1-5 TRBV7-2 - many CASSRPGQPQHF TGTGCCAGCAGCAGACCCGGCCAGCCCCAGCATTTT
TRBJ2-5 TRBV7-2 - few CASTPLGLELQTQYF TGTGCCAGCACCCCCCTGGGTCTCGAATTACAGACCCAGTACTTC
TRBJ1-2 TRBV12-3/TRBV12-4 - - CASSQRNRYGYTF TGTGCCAGCAGTCAACGAAACCGCTATGGCTACACCTTC
TRBJ2-1 TRBV4-1 - - CASSPDVGTYNEQFF TGCGCCAGCAGCCCGGACGTTGGGACCTACAATGAGCAGTTCTTC
TRBJ2-1 TRBV7-9 - - CASSSRELVAPYNEQFF TGTGCCAGCAGCTCTCGAGAACTGGTGGCCCCCTACAATGAGCAGTTCTTC
TRBJ2-2 TRBV9 TRBD1 - CASSVGRGRTVSTGELFF TGTGCCAGCAGCGTAGGCAGGGGGCGAACGGTGTCCACCGGGGAGCTGTTTTTT
TRBJ2-2 TRBV28 TRBD1 - CASTLGTGYTGELFF TGTGCCAGCACTTTAGGGACAGGGTATACCGGGGAGCTGTTTTTT
TRBJ2-2 TRBV7-2 TRBD2 few CASSRTSGSSGELFF TGTGCCAGCAGCCGGACTAGCGGGAGTTCCGGGGAGCTGTTTTTT
TRBJ2-3 TRBV6-5 - few CASSYAGSTDTQYF TGTGCCAGCAGTTACGCCGGAAGCACAGATACGCAGTATTTT
TRBJ2-7 TRBV6-5 TRBD2 few CASRPPGGYEQYF TGTGCCAGCAGACCCCCGGGGGGCTACGAGCAGTACTTC
TRBJ1-5 TRBV19 TRBD1 - CASSTTPGQDVSQPQHF TGTGCCAGTAGTACCACGCCGGGACAGGACGTTAGTCAGCCCCAGCATTTT
TRBJ1-1 TRBV7-2 - many CASSLVLVNTEAFF TGTGCCAGCAGCTTAGTTTTGGTGAACACTGAAGCTTTCTTT
TRBJ2-1 TRBV18 TRBD2 - CASSPLSGNDEQFF TGTGCCAGCTCACCACTTAGCGGGAACGATGAGCAGTTCTTC
TRBJ2-5 TRBV27 - - CASSPGTRTDEETQYF TGTGCCAGCAGTCCCGGGACAAGAACCGATGAGGAGACCCAGTACTTC
TRBJ1-1 TRBV7-2 TRBD1 many CASSLNTGGTEAFF TGTGCCAGCAGCTTAAATACAGGGGGCACTGAAGCTTTCTTT
TRBJ2-6 TRBV5-6 - few CASSPPRLLRANVLTF TGTGCCAGCAGCCCTCCAAGACTTTTGAGGGCCAACGTCCTGACTTTC
TRBJ2-7 TRBV6-6 TRBD2 - CATHRGGLSPGFEQYF TGTGCCACCCATCGGGGGGGTCTATCCCCTGGTTTTGAGCAGTACTTC
TRBJ2-2 TRBV5-1 - few CASSTEPGDVGELFF TGCGCCAGCAGCACCGAGCCGGGGGATGTCGGGGAGCTGTTTTTT
TRBJ2-1 TRBV7-9 - few CASSHGLYNEQFF TGTGCCAGCAGCCATGGACTCTACAATGAGCAGTTCTTC
TRBJ2-7 TRBV28 TRBD2 few CASSFRTSGYEQYF TGTGCCAGCAGTTTTAGGACTAGCGGCTACGAGCAGTACTTC
TRBJ2-3 TRBV7-3 TRBD1 once CASSSRTGSRDTQYF TGTGCCAGCAGCTCCCGGACAGGGTCTAGGGATACGCAGTATTTT